These 5 T cell receptor beta chains came from one sample sequenced in a study of PD-1 blockade in mismatch repair-deficient tumors. Only in-frame clones appear in the TCRdb table, and some are missing; sequencing was by immunoSEQ multiplex PCR. This sample has tens of thousands of clones, with about 85% found just once. Sequencing used peripheral blood, obtained around 75 weeks after starting pembrolizumab. These receptors were obtained from an adult with mismatch repair-deficient cancer.

The rearrangement uses TRBV27 and TRBJ1-3; D perhaps matches TRBD1 (6 bases). V lost 5 bases and J lost 2, with 13 bases in between. Germline V gene sequence: CDR1 MNHEY, CDR2 SMNVEV (reference sequence). CDR3 size: 15 residues. The CDR3 loop is CASSPSRGPGNTIYF. The CDR3 DNA reads TGTGCCAGCAGTCCCTCCAGGGGCCCTGGAAACACCATATATTTT.

V is TRBV5-4 and J is TRBJ2-5; 9 bases match TRBD1. J gave up 5 bases and V 4 bases, and 9 bases lay outside the gene matches. This CDR3 has 15 residues. Germline V lookup: CDR1 SGHNT, CDR2 YYREEE (reference sequence). The CDR3 is CASSTGQGSWETQYF. The CDR3 DNA is TGTGCCAGCAGCACAGGACAGGGGTCTTGGGAGACCCAGTACTTC.

The DNA for the CDR3 is TGTGCCAGCAGACAGGACAGGGGGCTATCGGGCAGATATGGCTACACCTTC. Encoded protein: CASRQDRGLSGRYGYTF. The chain is built from TRBV7-8 and TRBJ1-2; TRBD1 aligns across 11 bases. This CDR3 comprises 17 residues. Germline V gives CDR1 SGHVS, CDR2 FQNEAQ. The V segment lost 6 bases and the J segment 5 bases; nucleotides outside the gene matches: 14.

This clone was seen more than once but under ten times. The CDR3 region has the DNA TGTGCCAGCAGCCGAAGCGGGAGTAATGCCAATGAGCAGTTCTTC. Its translation: CASSRSGSNANEQFF. The genes are TRBV7-9 and TRBJ2-1; TRBD2 matches at 8 bases. The CDR3 covers 15 residues. Germline V gene sequence: CDR1 SEHNR, CDR2 FQNEAQ (reference sequence). V lost 5 bases, J lost 6 bases, and 9 bases stayed unmatched.

This clone was counted only a few times. The J gene is TRBJ1-2, the V gene TRBV18; no clear D. Trimming shortened V by 3 bases and J by 2 bases, and 7 bases separated the two germline ends. CDR3 length equals 13 residues. Per the germline V gene, CDR1 is KGHSH and CDR2 is LQKENI. This chain's CDR3 is CASSPGPNYGYTF. The DNA for the CDR3 is TGTGCCAGCTCACCTGGACCGAACTATGGCTACACCTTC.